This TCR beta chain was retrieved from a study of blood T cell repertoires in COVID-19. The CDR3 length is 15 residues. V shed 5 bases and J 4 bases; nucleotides not matched to a gene: 5. CDR1 is SGHDT and CDR2 is YYEEEE in the germline V gene. The authors' processing: Nucleated cell counts were estimated from reference gene primer amplification. Profiling relied on immunoSEQ multiplex PCR, and the TCRdb table lists in-frame clones only, not all of them. That table gives V, J and clone size, and the DNA gave D and trimming. Of 45,000 to 55,000 clones listed, around four fifths were seen once; the top ten hold less than 6%.

The chain employs TRBV5-6 and TRBJ2-2, with TRBD1 matching over 10 bases. This sequence was found in a human donor in a cohort sampled during active COVID-19. What was sequenced was peripheral blood. The CDR3, as DNA: TGTGCCAGCAGATCCGGACAGGGGGGCACCGGGGAGCTGTTTTTT. Translated: CASRSGQGGTGELFF.